Following are 12 T cell receptor beta chains from one sample sequenced in a study of shared clonotypes between healthy human individuals. Here immunoSEQ multiplex PCR was the method, and the copy in TCRdb shows in-frame clones only, minus some. The sample includes 1,400,000 or so clones, approximately 98.5% of them seen just once. Sequenced material: naive CD4+ T cells sorted from blood. Documented subset: CD45RA+ positively selected. The receptors derive from a man under 40 in good health.

Comments on this clone: Other DNA sequences in this specimen translate into the identical CDR3. This chain connects TRBV18 to TRBJ2-7, with 8 positions matching TRBD1. This CDR3 is built from 14 residues. Germline trimming cut 6 bases from V and 2 bases from J; bases unmatched to any gene: 6. Germline CDR1 and CDR2: KGHSH and LQKENI. The CDR3 region is CASSADRGAYEQYF. As DNA, the CDR3 is TGTGCCAGCTCTGCAGACAGGGGAGCCTACGAGCAGTACTTC.

The chain employs TRBV29-1 and TRBJ1-2, with 7 bases aligning to TRBD1. Trimming cost V 1 base and J 8 bases; bases outside gene matches: 7. This CDR3 has 13 residues. Germline V gene lookup returns CDR1 SQVTM and CDR2 ANQGSEA. In DNA form, the CDR3 reads TGCAGCGTTGAAGCCCCGGAGGGGGCAGGCTACACCTTC. Translating it yields CSVEAPEGAGYTF.

The V gene is TRBV11-2, the J gene TRBJ1-2; TRBD1 is a possible D gene (5 bases). The V gene's germline CDR1 is SGHAT and CDR2 FQNNGV. V lost 4 bases and J lost 5, with 20 bases in between. The length of the CDR3 is 16 residues. CDR3 in amino acids: CASSSTLAGFGYGYTF. The CDR3 DNA reads as TGTGCCAGCAGCTCTACCCTGGCAGGGTTTGGATATGGCTACACCTTC.

A word on this clone: The sample holds other DNA sequences that translate to the same CDR3. The rearrangement uses TRBV5-1 and TRBJ2-1, with TRBD2 matching over 13 bases. Looked up from germline, CDR1 is SGHRS and CDR2 is YFSETQ. The CDR3 is made up of 15 amino acids. V shed 2 bases and J 6 bases; nucleotides not matched to a gene: 2. CDR3 sequence: CASSFGLAGVNEQFF. For the CDR3, the DNA is TGCGCCAGCAGCTTCGGACTAGCGGGAGTCAATGAGCAGTTCTTC.

The rearrangement links TRBV10-3 to TRBJ2-6; D is possibly TRBD1 or TRBD2 (5 bases each). Germline V CDR1 and CDR2: ENHRY, SYGVKD. The CDR3 contains 15 residues. V lost 6 bases and J 0 bases, leaving 9 bases between the germline ends. The CDR3 DNA sequence: TGTGCCATCAGGGGGGACCACTCTGGGGCCAACGTCCTGACTTTC. Protein: CAIRGDHSGANVLTF.

The chain combines TRBV28 with TRBJ2-5, with D perhaps matching TRBD1 (5 bases). In germline, CDR1 is MDHEN, CDR2 SYDVKM. V gave up 3 bases and J gave up 4 bases, with 12 bases separating them. The CDR3 runs 14 residues. The CDR3 DNA reads as TGTGCCAGCAGTTTTCGACAGCCCACAGAGACCCAGTACTTC. Its protein product is CASSFRQPTETQYF.

This clone was seen only a few times. Other DNA sequences in this specimen translate into the identical CDR3. V is TRBV20-1 and J is TRBJ2-7; D is unclear. CDR1 is DFQATT and CDR2 is SNEGSKA in the germline V gene (reference sequence). Trimming cost V 1 base and J 2 bases, with 3 bases left between them. The CDR3 runs 11 residues. In DNA form, the CDR3 reads TGCAGTGCTAGAGTGACCTACGAGCAGTACTTC. Translating gives CSARVTYEQYF.

The CDR3 bases are TGTGCCAGCTCACCTTCCGGGGAAAACTATGGCTACACCTTC. It is translated as CASSPSGENYGYTF. The chain carries TRBV18 and TRBJ1-2; D uncertain. Trimming shortened V by 3 bases and J by 2 bases, and 10 bases separated the two germline ends. The germline V gene encodes CDR1 KGHSH and CDR2 LQKENI. The CDR3 length is 14 residues. The variable domain in full, with the rest retrieved from reference TRBV18 and TRBJ1-2, is NAGVMQNPRHLVRRRGQEARLRCSPMKGHSHVYWYRQLPEEGLKFMVYLQKENIIDESGMPKERFSAEFPKEGPSILRIQQVVRGDSAAYFCASSPSGENYGYTFGSGTRLTVV.

This sequence joins TRBV5-4 and TRBJ1-1; 7 bases align to TRBD1. The germline V gene has CDR1 SGHNT and CDR2 YYREEE (reference sequence). This CDR3 has 14 amino acids. After removal of 0 bases from V and 7 bases from J, the junction contained 6 bases not matched to a gene. The CDR3, as DNA: TGTGCCAGCAGCTTGGAACAGGGGAAGAGTGAAGCTTTCTTT. Protein product: CASSLEQGKSEAFF.

The chain uses TRBV27 and TRBJ2-7; 8 nucleotides align to TRBD2. Germline V gene sequence: CDR1 MNHEY, CDR2 SMNVEV (reference sequence). The junction had 6 bases not matched to a gene; V was cut back by 5 bases and J by 0 bases. This CDR3 is 15 amino acids long. CDR3 sequence reads: CASSPELAASYEQYF. In nucleotides, the CDR3 is TGTGCCAGCAGTCCCGAACTAGCGGCCTCCTACGAGCAGTACTTC.

The V gene is TRBV18, the J gene TRBJ2-5; no firm D call. Germline V gene data show CDR1 as KGHSH and CDR2 as LQKENI. This CDR3 is 14 amino acids long. Trimming left V 3 bases short and J 5 bases short, with 13 bases between. The DNA of the CDR3 is TGTGCCAGCTCACCTAGTAGGGATACGGAGACCCAGTACTTC. As protein: CASSPSRDTETQYF.

The V gene is TRBV15, the J gene TRBJ1-5; D call uncertain. The CDR3 loop spans 15 amino acids. V was pared by 0 bases and J by 4 bases, with 10 bases between. From germline, CDR1 is LNHNV and CDR2 YYDKDF (reference sequence). The CDR3 coding sequence is TGTGCCACCAGCAGAGATCGTCCACAAAATCAGCCCCAGCATTTT. Amino acid sequence: CATSRDRPQNQPQHF.